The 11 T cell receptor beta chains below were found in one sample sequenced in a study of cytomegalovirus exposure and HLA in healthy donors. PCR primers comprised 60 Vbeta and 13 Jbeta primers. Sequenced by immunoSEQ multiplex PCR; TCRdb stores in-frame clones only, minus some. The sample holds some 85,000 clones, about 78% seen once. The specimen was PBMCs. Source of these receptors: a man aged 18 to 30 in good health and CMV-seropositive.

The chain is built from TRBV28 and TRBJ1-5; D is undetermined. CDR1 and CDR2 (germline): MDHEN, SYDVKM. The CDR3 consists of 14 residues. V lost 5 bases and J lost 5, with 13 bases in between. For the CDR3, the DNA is TGTGCCAGCAGTCTCTCCACTCGCTATCAGCCCCAGCATTTT. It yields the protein CASSLSTRYQPQHF.

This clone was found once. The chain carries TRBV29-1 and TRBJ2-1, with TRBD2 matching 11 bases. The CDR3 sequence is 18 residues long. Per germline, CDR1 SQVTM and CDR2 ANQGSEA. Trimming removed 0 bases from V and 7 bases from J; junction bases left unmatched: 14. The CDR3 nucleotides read TGCAGCGTTGAAGATGAGGGACTAGCGGACCTTTGGGTGAATGAGCAGTTCTTC. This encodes CSVEDEGLADLWVNEQFF.

The CDR3 protein is CASSFIKQGAHEQYF. In nucleotides, the CDR3 is TGTGCCAGCAGTTTCATAAAGCAGGGGGCCCACGAGCAGTACTTC. The chain has TRBV28 and TRBJ2-7; 8 bases map to TRBD1. This CDR3 is 15 amino acids long. Germline trimming cut 3 bases from V and 5 bases from J; bases unmatched to any gene: 9. The germline V gene has CDR1 MDHEN and CDR2 SYDVKM.

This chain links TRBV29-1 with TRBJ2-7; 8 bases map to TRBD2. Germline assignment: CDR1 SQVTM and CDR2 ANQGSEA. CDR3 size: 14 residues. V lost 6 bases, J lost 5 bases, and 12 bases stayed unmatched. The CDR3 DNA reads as TGCAGCGTAGAACAGGGACTAGGGGCCCACGAGCAGTACTTC. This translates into CSVEQGLGAHEQYF.

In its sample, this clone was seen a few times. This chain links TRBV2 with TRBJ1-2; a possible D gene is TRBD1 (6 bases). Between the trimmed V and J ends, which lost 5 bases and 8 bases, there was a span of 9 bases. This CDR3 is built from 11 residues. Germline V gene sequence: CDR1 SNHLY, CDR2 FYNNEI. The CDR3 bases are TGTGCCAGCAGTACAGGGCGCGGCTACACCTTC. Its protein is CASSTGRGYTF.

CDR3 nucleotides: TGTGCCAGCAGGAGAACAGGATTTCCCCAGGGAGCTTTCTTT. Its translation: CASRRTGFPQGAFF. The genes are TRBV6-5 and TRBJ1-1; a possible D gene is TRBD1 (5 bases). The CDR3 extends over 14 amino acids. Per germline, CDR1 MNHEY and CDR2 SVGAGI. Trimming removed 6 bases at V and 10 bases at J, with 21 bases between.

The CDR3 region is CASSFFPRGEKLFF. The CDR3 DNA reads TGTGCCAGCAGCTTTTTCCCGCGGGGTGAAAAACTGTTTTTT. This chain uses TRBV11-2 with TRBJ1-4; D remains unclear. Germline V gives CDR1 SGHAT, CDR2 FQNNGV. The CDR3 covers 14 residues. Trimming cost V 3 bases and J 7 bases, with 12 bases left between them. Full variable domain (missing parts from reference TRBV11-2 and TRBJ1-4): EAGVAQSPRYKIIEKRQSVAFWCNPISGHATLYWYQQILGQGPKLLIQFQNNGVVDDSQLPKDRFSAERLKGVDSTLKIQPAKLEDSAVYLCASSFFPRGEKLFFGSGTQLSVL.

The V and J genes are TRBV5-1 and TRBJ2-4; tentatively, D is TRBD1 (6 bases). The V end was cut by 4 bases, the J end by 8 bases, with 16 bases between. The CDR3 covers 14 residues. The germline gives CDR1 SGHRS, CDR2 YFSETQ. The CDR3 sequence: CASSATGRGDIQYF. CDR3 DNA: TGCGCCAGCAGCGCGACAGGCAGGGGAGACATTCAGTACTTC.

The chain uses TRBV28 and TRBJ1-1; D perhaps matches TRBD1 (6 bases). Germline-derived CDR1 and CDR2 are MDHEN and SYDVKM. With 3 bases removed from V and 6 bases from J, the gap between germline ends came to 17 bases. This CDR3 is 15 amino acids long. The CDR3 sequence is CASSFWGRRFSEAFF. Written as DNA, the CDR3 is TGTGCCAGCAGTTTTTGGGGGCGCCGGTTTTCTGAAGCTTTCTTT.

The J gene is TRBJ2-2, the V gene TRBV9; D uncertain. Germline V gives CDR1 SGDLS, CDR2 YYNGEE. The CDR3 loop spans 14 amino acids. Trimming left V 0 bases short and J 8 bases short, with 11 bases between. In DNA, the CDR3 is TGTGCCAGCAGCGTAGCCTCCTCGACTGGGGAGCTGTTTTTT. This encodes CASSVASSTGELFF.

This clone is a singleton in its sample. The CDR3 loop reads CSVVKGTGPLDEQYF. The CDR3 nucleotides read TGCAGCGTTGTCAAGGGGACAGGGCCCTTGGACGAGCAGTACTTC. The chain has TRBV29-1 and TRBJ2-7; the match to TRBD1 covers 9 bases. The CDR3 is 15 residues long. Germline lookup yields CDR1 SQVTM and CDR2 ANQGSEA. Trimming removed 4 bases from V and 5 bases from J; junction bases left unmatched: 12.